The present entry profiles one T cell receptor (beta chain) with its context. Its antigen remains unidentified. Clones were sequenced by immunoSEQ multiplex PCR, and TCRdb holds only the in-frame ones, with some missing. The sample yields some 96,000 clones, more than 75% seen once. CDR3 length: 13 residues. This specimen comes from a study of T cell responses to AZD1222 COVID-19 vaccine. Notes on the study in general: In a largely white British group with more females than males, clonal diversity was possibly underestimated. Baseline serology detected seropositivity in only six or seven AZD1222 recipients.

The rearrangement uses TRBV12-3 or TRBV12-4 and TRBJ1-2; D gene ambiguous. The material was peripheral blood, obtained on day 0 of MenACWY control vaccination. The source is an adult in good health. CDR3 bases: TGTGCTAGTTCCCGACAAAAGAAAGAGGGCTACACCTTC. It is translated as CASSRQKKEGYTF.